This T cell receptor (beta chain) is from a study of T and B cells in COVID-19 patients (dated by TCRdb to 2019 to 2021). Study-level background: Using TRB and IGH repertoire sequencing of peripheral blood, the study characterized adaptive immunity in COVID-19 patients who had active infection or had recovered. A median age of roughly 32 years was recorded in the recovered cohort versus around 70 years in the active-infection cohort. For the repertoire analyses, the comparison was an age-matched reference group of roughly 40 healthy donors who were negative for COVID-19 antibodies. In the active-infection cohort, nine tenths of the roughly 20 patients had comorbidities linked to unfavorable COVID-19 outcome. As many as 9 follow-up blood samples were taken per patient, and some of the samples covered different disease stages within the same individual. In the active-infection cohort, three fifths of the roughly 20 patients were critically ill and required mechanical ventilation or ECMO. A couple of patients belonged to both the recovered and active cohorts because samples were available from active disease and after recovery. The recovered cohort included 15 to 19 patients who contributed approximately 22 samples, and most of those patients had mild to moderate COVID-19 that was managed on an outpatient basis. Over 7.5 million TCR sequences were analysed in a TCR and BCR sequence repository that covered around 34 patients and around 66 time points.

The germline V gene (reference sequence) sets CDR1 to SGHAT and CDR2 to FQDESV. V and J are trimmed by 6 bases and 4 bases, and the gene matches miss 5 bases of the junction. From the cysteine through the phenylalanine, the CDR3 covers 15 amino acids. Here the CDR3 DNA is all that survives: 45 bases in frame from base 1. TRB repertoires were amplified using about 230-500 ng of genomic DNA isolated from blood. The sequencing machine was an Illumina MiSeq. TRB rearrangements were amplified by multiplex PCR with BIOMED2 TRB-A/B primer pools. Illumina-compatible adapters and 7-nucleotide sample barcodes were attached to the amplicons through two consecutive PCRs. Phusion HS II polymerase was used for all library PCRs. The amplicons were purified from gel with the NucleoSpin Gel and PCR Clean-up kit, measured on Qubit, and then pooled at 3.5 to 4 nM. Before Illumina next-generation sequencing, the quality of the amplicon pool was assessed on an Agilent 2100 Bioanalyzer. Per the source publication's procedure: TRB rearrangements were annotated with MiXCR 3.0.8 using the default MiXCR reference library. Sequences with fewer than 2 reads and non-productive reads were filtered out, and every unique CDR3 nucleotide sequence was treated as a single clone. R 3.5.1 was used to calculate clonality, diversity, richness and V-J gene usage. GLIPH2 was used for TCR clustering by CDR3 similarity, and generation probabilities were calculated by OLGA. Only GLIPH2 clusters containing at least four unique TCR clonotypes present in at least three individuals were kept. TCRdb trimmed the raw reads at Q25, called clones with MiXCR and kept productive beta chains. Duplicate CDR3 protein sequences are folded into a single record with the most common DNA and genes. None of the V and J calls come from the authors' own analysis; TCRdb made them. This sample has roughly 12,000 distinct CDR3 sequences in its table, and more than 25% of those were observed once. The ten biggest clones cover over 25% of the sample.

The paper as a whole reports these results and caveats: The cohort was considered too small to assess HLA contributions to COVID-19 susceptibility or severity. Blood samples obtained from mildly ill patients during symptoms, as well as early samples obtained from severe cases, were available only in scarce numbers. Specific T cell subsets (CD4+/Treg/CD8+) and sorted SARS-CoV-2-responsive or tetramer+ T cells had not yet been sequenced, with those experiments still ongoing. During active COVID-19 the TRB repertoires were highly clonal, but at recovery diversity and richness rose above the levels seen in healthy donors. A total of approximately 2,300 exclusive TCR clusters, including approximately 33 low-pGen clusters, were found in the recovered cohort. Prospective validation of the reported TCR clusters was stated to be required before clinical use. Patients with COVID-19 were reported to show strongly skewed TRBV/TRBJ gene usage.

Points on this clonotype: Its antigen remains undetermined. Base qualities are not at hand, and no much larger clone is one base apart.

The chain employs TRBV11-1 and TRBJ2-2, and 10 junction bases match TRBD1. The source is a human donor who had recovered from COVID-19. Sequencing used blood. The CDR3 region reads CASRDRTGGTGELFF. The DNA sequence reads TGTGCCAGCAGGGATAGGACAGGGGGCACCGGGGAGCTGTTTTTT. The CDR3, completed at both ends by the reference TRBV11-1 and TRBJ2-2 genes, gives the full variable domain EAEVAQSPRYKITEKSQAVAFWCDPISGHATLYWYRQILGQGPELLVQFQDESVVDDSQLPKDRFSAERLKGVDSTLKIQPAELGDSAMYLCASRDRTGGTGELFFGEGSRLTVL.